A selection of T cell receptor beta chains follows, all from one sample in a study of OX40 agonist ivuxolimab in advanced cancers. The table came from immunoSEQ multiplex PCR; TCRdb's copy has only in-frame clones and leaves some out. The sample holds about 66,000 clones, 60% to 80% seen once. The sample in question was CD4+ or CD8+ T cells sorted from blood, obtained in a trial of the OX40 agonist ivuxolimab. The origin of the receptors is an adult with an advanced solid tumor such as melanoma, head and neck, liver or kidney cancer. The CDR3 runs from the conserved cysteine through the conserved F or W. A D gene is named only where the DNA matches it firmly. The listing skips clone size in some rows; elsewhere it reads once, few, many or a size class.

clone_size j_call d_call v_call cdr3_aa cdr3_nt
- TRBJ2-2 TRBD1 TRBV19 CASSIIETGFTGELFF TGTGCCAGTAGTATAATCGAGACAGGGTTCACCGGGGAGCTGTTTTTT
- TRBJ2-1 TRBD2 TRBV18 CASSRREGYNEQFF TGTGCCAGCTCACGGCGGGAGGGGTACAATGAGCAGTTCTTC
- TRBJ1-3 - TRBV2 CASRQDSGNTIYF TGTGCCAGCAGGCAGGATTCTGGAAACACCATATATTTT
- TRBJ1-4 - TRBV19 CASSRITVGEKLFF TGTGCCAGTAGTAGAATTACGGTCGGTGAAAAACTGTTTTTT
- TRBJ1-5 - TRBV18 CASSPDRDNQPQHF TGTGCCAGCTCACCAGACCGAGATAATCAGCCCCAGCATTTT
once TRBJ1-3 TRBD1 TRBV5-6 CASSWTGWGNTIYF TGTGCCAGCAGCTGGACAGGGTGGGGAAACACCATATATTTT
- TRBJ1-2 - TRBV6-5 CASSYQQPGFYGYTF TGTGCCAGCAGTTACCAGCAGCCAGGGTTCTATGGCTACACCTTC
- TRBJ2-1 - TRBV9 CASSVGGPRRGNEQFF TGTGCCAGCAGCGTAGGGGGGCCCCGGAGGGGCAATGAGCAGTTCTTC
- TRBJ2-3 - TRBV5-4 CASSLSGTIAVDTQYF TGTGCCAGCAGCTTGTCTGGTACTATAGCAGTAGATACGCAGTATTTT
- TRBJ1-1 - TRBV5-1 CASSLVGGAVTEAFF TGCGCCAGCAGCTTGGTGGGGGGCGCCGTCACTGAAGCTTTCTTT
once TRBJ2-7 - TRBV2 CASTRTYTSYEQYF TGTGCCAGCACAAGGACGTATACCTCCTACGAGCAGTACTTC
- TRBJ2-1 - TRBV9 CASSGQRGFGSYNEQFF TGTGCCAGCAGCGGGCAAAGGGGGTTCGGGTCCTACAATGAGCAGTTCTTC
- TRBJ2-1 TRBD2 TRBV6-4 CASNGGGPRINNEQFF TGTGCCAGCAACGGGGGGGGCCCCCGGATCAACAATGAGCAGTTCTTC
- TRBJ1-1 TRBD1 TRBV6-5 CASSYGYRGNTEAFF TGTGCCAGCAGTTACGGGTACAGGGGAAACACTGAAGCTTTCTTT
- TRBJ2-7 - TRBV5-1 CASSLIEGEQYF TGCGCCAGCAGCTTGATAGAAGGGGAGCAGTACTTC
few TRBJ1-5 - TRBV2 CASSVSFNQPQHF TGTGCCAGCAGTGTGTCTTTCAATCAGCCCCAGCATTTT
many TRBJ2-7 TRBD1 TRBV19 CASNPGQGTYEQYF TGTGCCAGTAACCCGGGACAGGGAACCTACGAGCAGTACTTC
- TRBJ1-1 - TRBV11-3 CASSSQGLNTEAFF TGTGCCAGCAGTTCCCAGGGATTGAACACTGAAGCTTTCTTT
few TRBJ2-1 TRBD2 TRBV6-5 CASSRQAGGLDEQFF TGTGCCAGCAGCCGTCAAGCGGGAGGGCTCGATGAGCAGTTCTTC
- TRBJ1-1 - TRBV18 CASSPNRVGGTEAFF TGTGCCAGCTCACCGAACAGGGTCGGGGGCACTGAAGCTTTCTTT
- TRBJ1-2 - TRBV9 CASSASPYGYTF TGTGCCAGCAGCGCCAGCCCCTATGGCTACACCTTC
- TRBJ2-5 - TRBV18 CASSPQETQYF TGTGCCAGCTCACCCCAAGAGACCCAGTACTTC
- TRBJ2-3 TRBD1 TRBV19 CASSGQGASTDTQYF TGTGCCAGTAGTGGGCAGGGGGCTAGCACAGATACGCAGTATTTT
- TRBJ1-1 TRBD1 TRBV28 CASSLFPSGQGGNTEAFF TGTGCCAGCAGTTTATTTCCCTCGGGACAGGGAGGGAACACTGAAGCTTTCTTT
- TRBJ1-4 - TRBV9 CASSVAWGATNEKLFF TGTGCCAGCAGCGTAGCGTGGGGAGCAACTAATGAAAAACTGTTTTTT
many TRBJ2-7 TRBD1 TRBV18 CASSPPGTGGNEQYF TGTGCCAGCTCACCACCGGGGACAGGGGGCAACGAGCAGTACTTC
- TRBJ2-6 - TRBV4-1 CASSQDAAFSGANVLTF TGCGCCAGCAGCCAAGACGCTGCGTTCTCTGGGGCCAACGTCCTGACTTTC
few TRBJ1-5 - TRBV7-9 CASSDTGSNQPQHF TGTGCCAGCAGCGACACAGGGAGCAATCAGCCCCAGCATTTT
- TRBJ2-3 - TRBV7-9 CASSPLVTVSTDTQYF TGTGCCAGCAGCCCCTTAGTCACCGTTAGCACAGATACGCAGTATTTT
- TRBJ1-5 - TRBV28 CASRAEVGRSNQPQHF TGTGCCAGCAGGGCCGAAGTAGGCCGAAGCAATCAGCCCCAGCATTTT
few TRBJ1-5 - TRBV6-1 CASSLQNQPQHF TGTGCCAGCAGTCTGCAGAATCAGCCCCAGCATTTT
- TRBJ2-3 - TRBV29-1 CSVEMGWGDTQYF TGCAGCGTTGAAATGGGTTGGGGAGATACGCAGTATTTT
medium-sized TRBJ1-1 - TRBV10-1 CASSERINTEAFF TGCGCCAGCAGTGAGAGGATTAACACTGAAGCTTTCTTT
few TRBJ1-4 - TRBV20-1 CSVQDNEKLFF TGCAGTGTACAGGACAATGAAAAACTGTTTTTT
- TRBJ2-3 - TRBV6-1 CASSESPRGGAGTDTQYF TGTGCCAGCAGTGAATCCCCGAGGGGGGGGGCGGGCACAGATACGCAGTATTTT
- TRBJ2-3 - TRBV7-9 CASSFTGLSDTQYF TGTGCCAGCAGCTTCACAGGGTTGTCTGATACGCAGTATTTT
- TRBJ2-7 TRBD1 TRBV5-6 CASSLLETGGPYEQYF TGTGCCAGCAGCTTGTTGGAGACAGGGGGTCCCTACGAGCAGTACTTC
- TRBJ1-2 - TRBV28 CASSSGGTSTRGDDGYTF TGTGCCAGCAGTTCAGGAGGGACCTCTACCCGAGGGGATGATGGCTACACCTTC
few TRBJ1-6 - TRBV4-1 CASSQERRGAPLHF TGCGCCAGCAGCCAAGAACGGCGGGGAGCTCCCCTCCACTTT
- TRBJ1-1 - TRBV11-2 CASSLGLSSNTEAFF TGTGCCAGCAGCTTAGGTTTAAGTTCGAACACTGAAGCTTTCTTT
- TRBJ2-3 - TRBV15 CATSSQGDTQYF TGTGCCACCAGCAGCCAGGGAGATACGCAGTATTTT
- TRBJ1-1 TRBD1 TRBV10-3 CASRDRGNGEAFF TGTGCCAGCAGAGACAGGGGAAATGGTGAAGCTTTCTTT
- TRBJ1-1 - TRBV5-1 CASSSETGSNTEAFF TGCGCCAGCAGCTCAGAGACAGGCTCGAACACTGAAGCTTTCTTT
- TRBJ1-2 TRBD1 TRBV28 CASSLGTGSVTF TGTGCCAGCAGTTTAGGGACAGGGTCGGTCACCTTC
- TRBJ1-2 - TRBV5-1 CASSLGQGIYGYTF TGCGCCAGCAGCTTGGGTCAGGGAATATATGGCTACACCTTC
- TRBJ1-2 TRBD1 TRBV7-8 CASSLERQGKRRSYGYTF TGTGCCAGCAGCTTAGAAAGACAGGGTAAAAGGCGGAGCTATGGCTACACCTTC
once TRBJ2-7 - TRBV5-1 CASSLPTGEQYF TGCGCCAGCAGCCTGCCGACAGGCGAGCAGTACTTC
- TRBJ2-2 - TRBV5-1 CASSLRSAGELFF TGCGCCAGCAGCTTGCGGTCGGCCGGGGAGCTGTTTTTT
- TRBJ2-5 - TRBV5-6 CASNSAVGETQYF TGTGCCAGCAACTCGGCGGTAGGAGAGACCCAGTACTTC
few TRBJ2-2 - TRBV19 CASSTGRDTGELFF TGTGCCAGTAGCACAGGGAGGGACACCGGGGAGCTGTTTTTT
- TRBJ1-2 - TRBV6-5 CASSPSVNAYGYTF TGTGCCAGCAGTCCCTCTGTGAACGCCTATGGCTACACCTTC
- TRBJ2-2 TRBD2 TRBV19 CASSMRAGGIGELFF TGTGCCAGTAGTATGCGAGCGGGAGGGATCGGGGAGCTGTTTTTT
- TRBJ1-3 - TRBV19 CASSISPRLGRSGNTIYF TGTGCCAGTAGTATCAGCCCCCGGTTGGGGCGCTCTGGAAACACCATATATTTT